This T cell receptor (beta chain) appears in the sequencing data of a study of CD8+CD57+ T cells in acquired aplastic anemia. Genomic DNA provided the template from which TCR beta VDJ and CDR3 profiles were obtained. TCRdb processed the reads anew with MiXCR; each CDR3 protein has one entry. The table includes 250,000 to 300,000 distinct CDR3 sequences, around 60% detected once. The ends lost 2 bases at V and 5 bases at J; junction bases unmatched: 8. From germline, CDR1 is SEHNR and CDR2 FQNEAQ (reference sequence). There are 17 residues in the CDR3. This chain uses TRBV7-9 with TRBJ2-2, with 10 positions matching TRBD2. The sequenced sample was sorted CD4+, CD8+, or CD8+CD57+ T cells (not recorded which) from PBMCs. The receptor was derived from a human donor with severe aplastic anemia or a healthy control (not recorded which). The CDR3 loop reads CASSLIAGGTGTGELFF. The CDR3 DNA is TGTGCCAGCAGCTTAATAGCGGGGGGAACCGGAACCGGGGAGCTGTTTTTT.